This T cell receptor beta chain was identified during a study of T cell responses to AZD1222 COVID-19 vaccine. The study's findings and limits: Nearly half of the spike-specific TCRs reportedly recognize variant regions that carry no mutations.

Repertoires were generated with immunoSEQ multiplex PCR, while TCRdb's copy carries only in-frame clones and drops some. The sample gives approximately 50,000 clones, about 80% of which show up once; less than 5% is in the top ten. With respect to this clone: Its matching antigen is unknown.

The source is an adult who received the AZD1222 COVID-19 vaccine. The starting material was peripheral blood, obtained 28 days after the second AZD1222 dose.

CDR3 sequence (DNA): TGTGCCATCAGTGAGGTAGGGGGTGAGCAGTTCTTC. Translating it yields CAISEVGGEQFF. The chain couples TRBV10-3 to TRBJ2-1; D is possibly TRBD1 (6 bases). V was shortened by 2 bases and J by 9 bases, with 8 bases between the two germline ends. The CDR3 spans 12 residues. Germline values: CDR1 ENHRY, CDR2 SYGVKD.